This T cell receptor (beta chain) was sequenced during a study of molecular identifiers for immune sequencing clone quantification. Study at large: Replicate runs used RNA from about 19,000 or 110,000 naive CD8 cells, which was split five ways into aliquots, and four of those aliquots were then sequenced. The study, taken as a whole, reports: Spiked TCR RNA from one Jurkat cell reportedly showed up when mixed among more than 900,000 naive cells.

The CDR3 runs to 15 residues. Germline-derived CDR1 and CDR2 are DFQATT and SNEGSKA (reference sequence). With 3 bases clipped from V and 6 bases from J, the junction kept 14 bases outside the gene matches. Of note for this clonotype: Its antigen is unknown.

One entry per CDR3 protein results from TCRdb running MiXCR on the PCR reads. The table has more than 450,000 distinct CDR3 sequences, about 20% seen once. The sequence was obtained from a human donor in good health. Some libraries in this study had Jurkat cell RNA spiked in. V is TRBV20-1 and J is TRBJ2-7; 7 bases align to TRBD2. Sequences were obtained from naive CD8+ T cells from blood, with Jurkat cell RNA spiked in. Subset: FACS-sorted CD8+CD4-CCR7+CD45RA+ naive T cells. Here the CDR3 reads CSARWTGGSTCEQYF. The CDR3 DNA follows: TGCAGTGCTAGGTGGACTGGCGGGAGTACCTGCGAGCAGTACTTC.